The table lists the clone carrying this T cell receptor (beta chain) with many counts. The data are from a study of CD8+CD57+ T cells in acquired aplastic anemia. Overall study: Sorted CD4+ and CD8+ cell DNA averaged roughly 3.2 ug.

V was shortened by 5 bases and J by 4 bases, with 11 bases between the two germline ends. Germline CDR1 reads SEHNR; CDR2 reads FQNEAQ (reference sequence). This CDR3 has 13 residues. Only patients with CD8+CD57+ cell expansion on flow cytometry were chosen for sequencing. Severe acquired aplastic anemia was present in all patients. Profiling of TCR beta VDJ combinations and CDR3 sequences used genomic DNA as template. Via MiXCR, TCRdb re-called the reads, giving one row per CDR3 protein. This table has approximately 130,000 distinct CDR3 sequences, nearly 40% appearing once. This TCR came from a human donor with aplastic anemia. V and J are TRBV7-9 and TRBJ1-1, with D tentatively TRBD1 (5 bases). Sequences were obtained from sorted CD4+, CD8+, or CD8+CD57+ T cells (not recorded which) from PBMCs. The CDR3 bases are TGTGCCAGCAGCGCTGGGACCTCCACTGAAGCTTTCTTT. The encoded protein is CASSAGTSTEAFF.